This entry features one TCR beta chain sequence. No antigen is known for it. The library protocol tagged individual cDNA molecules with unique molecular identifiers. Using its own MiXCR run on the 5' RACE reads, TCRdb lists one record per CDR3 protein. The sample consists of around 62,000 distinct CDR3 sequences, around 12% of them appearing once. This entry comes from a study of early T cells in non-severe SARS-CoV-2 infection. Across the whole study: Sequencing targeted bulk RNA from unsorted whole blood, leaving chains unpaired.

Study results and limitations: CD4 and private specificities were missed by VDJdb matching, which favored anti-spike CD8 responses.

The CDR3 is made up of 16 amino acids. V was pared by 5 bases and J by 2 bases, with 9 bases of the junction left unmatched. Per germline, CDR1 MNHEY and CDR2 SVGAGI. This chain connects TRBV6-5 to TRBJ2-1; TRBD1 agrees at 7 bases. The sequence came from an adult who was a healthcare worker with PCR-confirmed SARS-CoV-2 infection or an uninfected control (not recorded which). Sequencing used whole blood. The CDR3, as DNA: TGTGCCAGCAGTCCACTCAGGGGGAAACCCTACAATGAGCAGTTCTTC. Its translation: CASSPLRGKPYNEQFF.